A single sample gave rise to the 26 T cell receptor beta chains below, sequenced in a study of cytomegalovirus exposure and HLA in healthy donors. This PCR relied on a set of 60 Vbeta primers and 13 Jbeta primers. Only in-frame clones appear in the TCRdb table, and some are missing; sequencing was by immunoSEQ multiplex PCR. The repertoire consists of a few hundred thousand clones, with around 80% occurring once and the leading ten covering about 0.58%. The sequenced sample was PBMCs. The source is a woman between 40 and 55 years old in good health and CMV-seronegative.

The chain uses TRBV6-6 and TRBJ1-5; tentative D call: TRBD1 (5 bases). Germline CDR1 MNHNY, CDR2 SVGAGI (reference sequence). This CDR3 has 14 amino acids. Trimming pared 0 bases from V and 7 bases from J, leaving 10 bases between. CDR3 loop: CASSYSRGIQPQHF. Here the CDR3 DNA reads TGTGCCAGCAGTTACTCGCGGGGGATCCAGCCCCAGCATTTT.

The rearrangement joins TRBV30 to TRBJ1-2; 7 bases line up with TRBD1. CDR1 and CDR2 (germline): GTSNPN, SVGIG (reference sequence). The CDR3 is 16 amino acids. The junction had 16 bases not matched to a gene; V was cut back by 4 bases and J by 5 bases. CDR3 in amino acids: CAWISRLGDRVYGYTF. CDR3 sequence (DNA): TGTGCCTGGATCTCCCGGTTAGGAGACAGGGTATATGGCTACACCTTC.

The gene calls are TRBV9 and TRBJ2-3, with a weak D call TRBD1 (5 bases). CDR1 is SGDLS, CDR2 YYNGEE, per germline. V lost 0 bases and J 4 bases, leaving 15 bases between the germline ends. The CDR3 length is 16 residues. The CDR3 coding sequence is TGTGCCAGCAGCGTAGAAGTCAGGGTAAACTCAGATACGCAGTATTTT. This gives the protein CASSVEVRVNSDTQYF.

The chain has TRBV2 and TRBJ2-3; the D gene is possibly TRBD1 (6 bases). Germline values: CDR1 SNHLY, CDR2 FYNNEI. V dropped 4 bases and J dropped 4 bases, with 15 bases sitting between them. The length of the CDR3 is 15 residues. The CDR3 DNA reads TGTGCCAGCAGTGCTCTCAACAGACAGGCAGATACGCAGTATTTT. Translated, it gives CASSALNRQADTQYF.

The chain is built from TRBV7-6 and TRBJ1-1; TRBD1 might be the D (5 bases). CDR1 is SGHVS, CDR2 FNYEAQ, per germline. The CDR3 sequence is 15 residues long. V lost 1 base and J lost 3, with 12 bases in between. CDR3 loop: CASSLEGKADTEAFF. CDR3 sequence (DNA): TGTGCCAGCAGCTTAGAGGGGAAGGCCGACACTGAAGCTTTCTTT.

The V gene is TRBV11-3, the J gene TRBJ1-1; D may be TRBD1 (6 bases). The CDR3 totals 14 residues. The germline V and J ends were trimmed by 0 bases and 7 bases, with 12 bases remaining between them. Germline lookup yields CDR1 SGHNT and CDR2 YENEEA. DNA of the CDR3: TGTGCCAGCAGCTTAGACAGGGGCCCCCTTGAAGCTTTCTTT. This gives the protein CASSLDRGPLEAFF.

J is TRBJ2-1 and V is TRBV19; D perhaps matches TRBD1 (5 bases). There are 14 residues in the CDR3. Germline CDR1 is LNHDA and CDR2 is SQIVND (reference sequence). The germline V and J ends were trimmed by 6 bases and 8 bases, with 17 bases remaining between them. CDR3 sequence (DNA): TGTGCCAGTAGACCCGGACAATTTGTAGATGAGCAGTTCTTC. Amino acids: CASRPGQFVDEQFF.

This clone has just a few counts. The chain has TRBV5-5 and TRBJ1-1, with 8 bases identical to TRBD1. The germline gives CDR1 SGHKS, CDR2 YYEKEE (reference sequence). The V and J ends lost 0 bases and 6 bases, in that order; junction bases with no gene match: 10. This CDR3 contains 16 residues. The CDR3 DNA follows: TGTGCCAGCAGCTTGGTCCCAGGGGGCAATTCTCCTGAAGCTTTCTTT. Translated, it gives CASSLVPGGNSPEAFF.

The sample holds a few counts of this clone. The chain combines TRBV9 with TRBJ2-6; D call uncertain. This CDR3 comprises 16 residues. V lost 0 bases, J lost 2 bases, and 9 bases lay in between. Per germline, CDR1 SGDLS and CDR2 YYNGEE. CDR3: CASSVASQAGANVLTF. The CDR3 nucleotides are TGTGCCAGCAGCGTAGCCAGTCAGGCTGGGGCCAACGTCCTGACTTTC.

The sample holds one count of this clone. The genes are TRBV30 and TRBJ2-7; possibly TRBD2 for D (5 bases). The CDR3 sequence is 12 residues long. Germline V gene lookup returns CDR1 GTSNPN and CDR2 SVGIG (reference sequence). Trimming cost V 0 bases and J 4 bases, with 7 bases left between them. The CDR3, as DNA: TGTGCCTGGAGTGTAAGAGGGTACGAGCAGTACTTC. Translated, it gives CAWSVRGYEQYF.

J is TRBJ1-6 and V is TRBV6-5; D is unclear. V was trimmed by 2 bases and J by 7 bases, leaving 6 bases between them. The V gene's germline CDR1 is MNHEY and CDR2 SVGAGI. This CDR3 has 13 amino acids. The CDR3 here is CASSYRRNSPLHF. The DNA of the CDR3 is TGTGCCAGCAGTTACCGCAGAAATTCACCCCTCCACTTT.

V is TRBV11-2 and J is TRBJ2-3; 12 bases fit TRBD2. Germline CDR1 is SGHAT and CDR2 is FQNNGV. This CDR3 comprises 16 residues. V gave up 5 bases and J gave up 1 base; unmatched junction bases: 4. The CDR3 protein is CASSEWTSGGTDTQYF. The CDR3 DNA is TGTGCCAGCAGCGAATGGACTAGCGGGGGCACAGATACGCAGTATTTT. Variable domain in full (rest from reference TRBV11-2 and TRBJ2-3): EAGVAQSPRYKIIEKRQSVAFWCNPISGHATLYWYQQILGQGPKLLIQFQNNGVVDDSQLPKDRFSAERLKGVDSTLKIQPAKLEDSAVYLCASSEWTSGGTDTQYFGPGTRLTVL.

In this sample, this clone turned up once. The V call is TRBV5-4, the J call TRBJ2-3, with a possible D match to TRBD2 (6 bases). V was clipped by 0 bases and J by 6 bases, with 11 bases between them. Germline CDR1 reads SGHNT; CDR2 reads YYREEE (reference sequence). There are 14 residues in the CDR3. The CDR3 protein is CASSLGQSGDTQYF. The CDR3 DNA follows: TGTGCCAGCAGCTTGGGACAAAGCGGGGATACGCAGTATTTT.

The J gene is TRBJ2-1, the V gene TRBV18, with TRBD2 matching over 8 bases. This CDR3 is built from 16 residues. Germline trimming cut 3 bases from V and 7 bases from J; bases unmatched to any gene: 11. Germline loops: CDR1 KGHSH, CDR2 LQKENI. The CDR3 region has the DNA TGTGCCAGCTCACCTCCGGGACTAGATGTGGGGAATGAGCAGTTCTTC. Its protein product is CASSPPGLDVGNEQFF.

V gene TRBV9 combines with J gene TRBJ1-6; no reliable D call. V lost 4 bases and J lost 4, with 12 bases in between. CDR3 length: 15 residues. Germline CDR1 is SGDLS and CDR2 is YYNGEE. In DNA form, the CDR3 reads TGTGCCAGCAGCCCCTCAGATGCATATAATTCACCCCTCCACTTT. Its protein product is CASSPSDAYNSPLHF.

V is TRBV25-1 and J is TRBJ1-1; D call uncertain. V shed 3 bases and J shed 4 bases, with 15 bases lying between them. Germline V gives CDR1 MGHDK, CDR2 SYGVNS. There are 15 residues in the CDR3. Here the CDR3 DNA reads TGTGCCAGCAGTGAGATAGCCCAGCGGAGCACTGAAGCTTTCTTT. Amino acids: CASSEIAQRSTEAFF.

This chain joins TRBV9 and TRBJ1-2, with a weak D call TRBD1 (6 bases). CDR3 size: 14 residues. Germline values: CDR1 SGDLS, CDR2 YYNGEE. V dropped 3 bases and J dropped 2 bases, with 11 bases sitting between them. CDR3 nucleotides: TGTGCCAGCAGCGGTTTCACAGGGAACTATGGCTACACCTTC. It translates to CASSGFTGNYGYTF. The full variable domain, completed using reference TRBV9 and TRBJ1-2, is DSGVTQTPKHLITATGQRVTLRCSPRSGDLSVYWYQQSLDQGLQFLIQYYNGEERAKGNILERFSAQQFPDLHSELNLSSLELGDSALYFCASSGFTGNYGYTFGSGTRLTVV.

As concerns this clone: At one end the junction does not follow the germline gene, possibly because of a read error. The genes are TRBV4-2 and TRBJ1-5, with D perhaps TRBD1 (6 bases). Per germline, CDR1 LGHNA and CDR2 YNFKEQ. The CDR3 covers 16 residues. The CDR3 DNA follows: TGTGCCAGCAGCCAAGGGGGGCACCTTAGCAATCGGCCCCAGCATTTT. Translated: CASSQGGHLSNRPQHF.

This chain connects TRBV6-1 to TRBJ1-2; maybe TRBD1 (5 bases). The CDR3 is made up of 13 amino acids. The ends were cut back, 9 bases at V and 2 bases at J, with 13 bases in the middle. Germline CDR1 is MNHNS and CDR2 is SASEGT. The CDR3, as DNA: TGTGCCAGTCACCCAGGGAGGAACTATGGCTACACCTTC. Protein sequence: CASHPGRNYGYTF.

V and J are TRBV5-1 and TRBJ2-1; 9 positions agree with TRBD2. The J segment lost 9 bases and the V segment lost 0 bases, leaving 10 bases of the junction unmatched. The CDR3 totals 16 residues. Germline V CDR1 and CDR2: SGHRS, YFSETQ. The CDR3 protein is CASSLGAGGRSIEQFF. CDR3 nucleotide sequence: TGCGCCAGCAGCTTGGGAGCGGGGGGAAGATCAATTGAGCAGTTCTTC. Using reference TRBV5-1 and TRBJ2-1 for the parts outside the CDR3, the full variable domain is KAGVTQTPRYLIKTRGQQVTLSCSPISGHRSVSWYQQTPGQGLQFLFEYFSETQRNKGNFPGRFSGRQFSNSRSEMNVSTLELGDSALYLCASSLGAGGRSIEQFFGPGTRLTVL.

J is TRBJ2-4 and V is TRBV27; 9 bases are shared with TRBD1. The CDR3 loop spans 16 amino acids. The germline V gene encodes CDR1 MNHEY and CDR2 SMNVEV (reference sequence). V trimming: 3 bases; J trimming: 0 bases; junction bases outside the gene matches: 3. The chain's CDR3 is CASSFDRGVAKNIQYF. CDR3 DNA: TGTGCCAGCAGTTTCGACAGGGGGGTAGCCAAAAACATTCAGTACTTC.

The CDR3 loop reads CSVRTGSFYEQYF. CDR3 bases: TGCAGCGTGAGGACAGGTTCTTTCTACGAGCAGTACTTC. This sequence joins TRBV29-1 and TRBJ2-7; 7 bases fit TRBD1. The trim removed 6 bases at V and 3 bases at J, leaving 8 bases unmatched. Per the germline V gene, CDR1 is SQVTM and CDR2 is ANQGSEA. This CDR3 region has 13 residues.

A remark on this clone: This sample includes further DNA sequences coding for the same CDR3. This chain links TRBV9 with TRBJ2-1; 10 positions agree with TRBD2. Germline V gene sequence: CDR1 SGDLS, CDR2 YYNGEE. The CDR3 is 16 amino acids. V lost 3 bases, J lost 1 base, and 4 bases stayed unmatched. As DNA, the CDR3 is TGTGCCAGCAGCGCGTCTAGCGGGGGATCCTACAATGAGCAGTTCTTC. It codes for CASSASSGGSYNEQFF.

The V call is TRBV7-8, the J call TRBJ2-5, with 11 positions matching TRBD2. Trimming cost V 2 bases and J 4 bases; bases outside gene matches: 6. The CDR3 totals 16 residues. Germline-derived CDR1 and CDR2 are SGHVS and FQNEAQ. CDR3 bases: TGTGCCAGCAGCTTAAATAGCGGGGGGGCCGGAGAGACCCAGTACTTC. Translation: CASSLNSGGAGETQYF.

V usage is TRBV18 and J usage is TRBJ1-3; TRBD1 matches 10 bases. Germline CDR1 KGHSH, CDR2 LQKENI. The CDR3 length is 15 residues. V trimming: 3 bases; J trimming: 4 bases; junction bases outside the gene matches: 3. The CDR3 DNA sequence: TGTGCCAGCTCACCGGGACAGGGGATCGGAAACACCATATATTTT. This translates into CASSPGQGIGNTIYF.

This clone was counted between two and nine times. The rearrangement uses TRBV18 and TRBJ2-6; D ambiguous. CDR1 and CDR2 from the germline V gene are KGHSH and LQKENI. The V gene lost 5 bases and the J gene lost 2 bases, with 4 bases spanning the gap. There are 13 residues in the CDR3. The CDR3, as DNA: TGTGCCAGCTCAGCGGCTGGGGCCAACGTCCTGACTTTC. This gives the protein CASSAAGANVLTF.